The rows below give T cell receptor beta chains drawn from one sample of a study of T cells expressing NK-cell markers. TCRdb reprocessed the 5' RACE reads and keeps a single row for each CDR3 protein, giving no DNA. The sample table includes under 500,000 distinct CDR3 sequences. Sequencing was carried out using blood T cells: a sorted CD56 or NKG2C T cell subset, CD4+ or CD8+ T cells, or bulk PBMC T cells (not recorded which). The receptors originated from a woman between 18 and 70 years old in good health. CDR3s include the opening cysteine and the closing phenylalanine or tryptophan.

j_gene | v_gene | CDR3aa
TRBJ1-2 | TRBV5-1 | CASSSSQGADYGYTF
TRBJ1-1 | TRBV7-8 | CASSPRLTGNTEAFF
TRBJ2-1 | TRBV5-1 | CASSLAGEGYNEQFF
TRBJ2-7 | TRBV28 | CASRESSYEQYF
TRBJ2-1 | TRBV29-1 | CSVGGGSYNEQFF
TRBJ1-5 | TRBV6-1 | CASSERQGGVNQPQHF
TRBJ2-3 | TRBV4-3 | CASSQDPSGGTDTQYF
TRBJ1-6 | TRBV7-9 | CASSLVVGFPSPLHF
TRBJ2-3 | TRBV28 | CASSPTGARGAADTQYF
TRBJ2-4 | TRBV29-1 | CSVALAKNIQYF
TRBJ1-3 | TRBV15 | CATSRQVSGNTIYF
TRBJ2-3 | TRBV20-1 | CSARVALLQSADTQYF
TRBJ2-7 | TRBV7-8 | CASSPQAGGGIYEQYF
TRBJ2-7 | TRBV28 | CASTSISSYEQYF
TRBJ2-3 | TRBV27 | CASSPRLSTDTQYF
TRBJ2-7 | TRBV9 | CASSVEAETGEQYF
TRBJ1-2 | TRBV5-1 | CASSLTVTYGYTF
TRBJ2-7 | TRBV10-3 | CAIAPGQAYEQYF
TRBJ1-4 | TRBV19 | CASSQLLGEKLFF
TRBJ2-1 | TRBV20-1 | CSASLSGRAQEFF
TRBJ1-5 | TRBV19 | CASRPTPGAGNQPQHF
TRBJ2-5 | TRBV12-3/TRBV12-4 | CASKVSGGPQETQYF
TRBJ2-5 | TRBV20-1 | CSARTPGTYQETQYF
TRBJ1-5 | TRBV28 | CASSLGDREHQPQHF
TRBJ2-5 | TRBV25-1 | CASLRGEGETQYF
TRBJ2-3 | TRBV5-1 | CASSLGNYYTDTQYF
TRBJ1-1 | TRBV29-1 | CSVDTGTNTEAFF
TRBJ2-7 | TRBV6-1 | CAIGGDIDYEQYF
TRBJ1-4 | TRBV6-1 | CATRDQPATNEKLFF
TRBJ1-2 | TRBV9 | CASSSHLGAVSGYTF
TRBJ1-5 | TRBV12-3/TRBV12-4 | CASRAGESNQPQHF
TRBJ2-5 | TRBV20-1 | CSATGGASGFQETQYF
TRBJ2-1 | TRBV20-1 | CSARSGETYNEQFF
TRBJ2-2 | TRBV20-1 | CSARRPTGTGELFF
TRBJ2-3 | TRBV6-4 | CASSAGGVADTQYF
TRBJ1-2 | TRBV7-2 | CASRGKSAGNYGYTF
TRBJ1-1 | TRBV28 | CASSLAGATEAFF
TRBJ1-1 | TRBV12-3/TRBV12-4 | CAIMVREDTEAFF
TRBJ2-3 | TRBV3-1 | CASSQAGGAYADTQYF
TRBJ1-1 | TRBV15 | CATSKDTGPGGTEAFF
TRBJ1-5 | TRBV20-1 | CSAKDRNNQPQHF
TRBJ2-1 | TRBV4-3 | CASSQEAAGTYNEQFF